This TCR beta chain derives from a study of control samples from healthy donors and cancer patients. The germline CDR1 and CDR2 sequences are LGHDT and YNNKEL (reference sequence). V dropped 1 base and J dropped 5 bases, with 14 bases sitting between them. The CDR3 length is 15 residues. The protocol was immunoSEQ multiplex PCR, while the TCRdb copy is restricted to in-frame clones and leaves out a portion. The sample carries roughly 120,000 clones, over 75% recorded once. The clonotype originates from a human donor in good health. The donor label of this sample is uncertain. Sequenced input: blood. This chain connects TRBV3-1 (or the pseudogene TRBV3-2) to TRBJ2-5, with D possibly TRBD2 on 6 matching bases. For the CDR3, the DNA is TGTGCCAGCAGCCAAGCTGGGGCGGGGAGGGAGACCCAGTACTTC. This sequence encodes CASSQAGAGRETQYF.